The 28 T cell receptor beta chains given below trace back to one sample, sequenced in a study of shared clonotypes between healthy human individuals. This table comes from immunoSEQ multiplex PCR, and its TCRdb copy is limited to in-frame clones, with some not included. The sample yields roughly 590,000 clones, roughly 96% seen once. It was CD45RO-negative cells, positively selected for CCR7, that made up naive CD8 cells, with terminally differentiated effector memory CD45RA+ cells excluded. Specimen: naive CD8+ T cells sorted from blood. All receptors come from a woman under 40 in good health.

The chain couples TRBV7-9 to TRBJ2-7; 10 nucleotides agree with TRBD2. The CDR3 covers 14 residues. Trimming took 5 bases from V and 4 from J; bases not matched to a gene: 5. Germline V lookup: CDR1 SEHNR, CDR2 FQNEAQ (reference sequence). The CDR3 DNA reads TGTGCCAGCAGCGTCGGACTAGCGGTTTACGAGCAGTACTTC. As protein: CASSVGLAVYEQYF.

The count of this clone is one. The J gene is TRBJ2-7, the V gene TRBV18; TRBD1 matches 8 bases. The CDR3 consists of 16 residues. Looked up from germline, CDR1 is KGHSH and CDR2 is LQKENI. With 3 bases clipped from V and 3 bases from J, the junction kept 10 bases outside the gene matches. CDR3 residues: CASSPTNRTGSYEQYF. CDR3 DNA sequence: TGTGCCAGCTCACCGACGAATCGGACAGGGAGCTACGAGCAGTACTTC.

The chain has TRBV6-6 and TRBJ2-3; 8 bases are a match to TRBD1. The J segment lost 4 bases and the V segment lost 6 bases, leaving 6 bases of the junction unmatched. The CDR3 is 14 residues long. From germline, CDR1 is MNHNY and CDR2 SVGAGI (reference sequence). The CDR3 DNA sequence: TGTGCCAGCAGCCTGGGACAGGAGCCAGATACGCAGTATTTT. Encoded protein: CASSLGQEPDTQYF.

The chain has TRBV28 and TRBJ2-2, with D possibly TRBD1 on 6 matching bases. Between the trimmed V and J ends, which lost 7 bases and 6 bases, there was a span of 12 bases. CDR1 is MDHEN, CDR2 SYDVKM, per germline. The CDR3 is 13 residues long. In DNA, the CDR3 is TGTGCCAGCACCATCAGGGGTGCCGGGGAGCTGTTTTTT. As protein: CASTIRGAGELFF.

Worth noting for this clone: Other DNA sequences in the same sample also yield this CDR3. The CDR3 here is CASSFPGLNTGELFF. CDR3 nucleotide sequence: TGTGCCAGCAGTTTCCCGGGACTGAACACCGGGGAGCTGTTTTTT. The V and J genes are TRBV28 and TRBJ2-2; D may be TRBD2 (6 bases). Germline CDR1 reads MDHEN; CDR2 reads SYDVKM. This CDR3 has 15 residues. The V and J ends lost 3 bases and 1 base respectively, with 9 bases between them.

The chain joins TRBV28 to TRBJ2-2, with D possibly being TRBD1 or TRBD2 (7 bases each). The CDR3 totals 16 residues. The V end lost 4 bases, the J end lost 1 base, and 13 bases lay between the germline ends. CDR1 and CDR2 from the germline V gene are MDHEN and SYDVKM. The DNA of the CDR3 is TGTGCCAGCAGTTCAGGGGGGACTATGAACACCGGGGAGCTGTTTTTT. Translating it yields CASSSGGTMNTGELFF. The full variable domain, rest sourced from reference TRBV28 and TRBJ2-2, is DVKVTQSSRYLVKRTGEKVFLECVQDMDHENMFWYRQDPGLGLRLIYFSYDVKMKEKGDIPEGYSVSREKKERFSLILESASTNQTSMYLCASSSGGTMNTGELFFGEGSRLTVL.

The genes are TRBV27 and TRBJ1-5; D gene unclear. Deletions cut 6 bases from V and 6 bases from J, with 15 bases between. Germline loops: CDR1 MNHEY, CDR2 SMNVEV (reference sequence). CDR3 length equals 14 residues. The CDR3 coding sequence is TGTGCCAGCAGGCTCTCTGGGTTAGGTCAGCCCCAGCATTTT. Its translation: CASRLSGLGQPQHF.

This chain's CDR3 is CASSLAATYEQYF. The CDR3 DNA reads as TGTGCCAGCAGCCTAGCGGCTACCTACGAGCAGTACTTC. V gene TRBV27 combines with J gene TRBJ2-7; 7 bases align to TRBD2. With V trimmed by 6 bases and J by 2 bases, 4 bases remained unmatched. CDR3 length: 13 amino acids. Per germline, CDR1 MNHEY and CDR2 SMNVEV (reference sequence).

The chain employs TRBV5-6 and TRBJ2-5; D might be TRBD2 (5 bases). The DNA matches TRBJ2-7 better at its end, which makes the J call doubtful. Germline CDR1 is SGHDT and CDR2 is YYEEEE. The CDR3 sequence is 15 residues long. The CDR3 DNA is TGTGCCAGCAGCGGTACGGCGGGTGTCACCTACGAGCAGTACTTC. Amino acid sequence: CASSGTAGVTYEQYF.

The V gene is TRBV27, the J gene TRBJ1-1, with D possibly TRBD1 on 5 matching bases. Between the trimmed V and J ends, which lost 4 bases and 2 bases, there was a span of 14 bases. There are 15 residues in the CDR3. Germline assignment: CDR1 MNHEY and CDR2 SMNVEV (reference sequence). CDR3 residues: CASSSVYRRNTEAFF. The DNA for the CDR3 is TGTGCCAGCAGTTCCGTTTACAGGCGAAACACTGAAGCTTTCTTT.

This clone appeared a single time. This chain joins TRBV10-3 and TRBJ1-1, with D tentatively TRBD1 (5 bases). The V and J ends lost 10 bases and 6 bases respectively, with 15 bases between them. This CDR3 has 12 amino acids. The germline gives CDR1 ENHRY, CDR2 SYGVKD. This CDR3 is CASQGEVAEAFF. CDR3 sequence (DNA): TGTGCCAGCCAAGGGGAGGTAGCTGAAGCTTTCTTT.

The V call is TRBV4-1, the J call TRBJ1-2; the D gene is possibly TRBD1 (6 bases). The CDR3 loop spans 16 amino acids. Trimming removed 2 bases from V and 2 bases from J, with 15 bases in between. CDR1 and CDR2 (germline): MGHRA, YSYEKL. The CDR3 coding sequence is TGCGCCAGCAGCCAACCTGGACAGCGGAAGAACTATGGCTACACCTTC. This translates into CASSQPGQRKNYGYTF.

This sequence joins TRBV27 and TRBJ1-2; D call uncertain. The germline V gene encodes CDR1 MNHEY and CDR2 SMNVEV (reference sequence). V was cut by 0 bases and J by 5 bases, with 7 bases left in between. The CDR3 runs 13 residues. The CDR3 DNA is TGTGCCAGCAGTTTATCAGGGCCATATGGCTACACCTTC. Translation gives CASSLSGPYGYTF.

The genes are TRBV29-1 and TRBJ2-1; 8 bases line up with TRBD2. Per germline, CDR1 SQVTM and CDR2 ANQGSEA. This CDR3 is built from 14 residues. Trimming cost V 4 bases and J 9 bases; bases outside gene matches: 11. The CDR3 sequence is CSVVLSSGSGEQFF. The CDR3 DNA is TGCAGCGTTGTCTTATCAAGCGGGAGTGGTGAGCAGTTCTTC.

Of note for this clone: The same CDR3 arises from other DNA sequences in this sample as well. V gene TRBV2 combines with J gene TRBJ2-1, with unresolved D. The CDR3 is made up of 10 amino acids. From germline, CDR1 is SNHLY and CDR2 FYNNEI. The V end was cut by 8 bases, the J end by 7 bases, with 6 bases between. In DNA, the CDR3 is TGTGCCAGCTCGGTAAATGAGCAGTTCTTC. Translating gives CASSVNEQFF.

This clone was counted a single time. This rearrangement joins TRBV5-4 to TRBJ2-1; perhaps D is TRBD1 or TRBD2 (5 bases each). The CDR3 totals 13 residues. Germline V gene sequence: CDR1 SGHNT, CDR2 YYREEE (reference sequence). Trimming shortened V by 5 bases and J by 2 bases, and 8 bases separated the two germline ends. The CDR3 DNA is TGTGCCAGCAGAGGGGAGCCCTACAATGAGCAGTTCTTC. Amino acid sequence: CASRGEPYNEQFF.

This clone came up once. The chain joins TRBV28 to TRBJ1-5; the D is unclear. There are 13 residues in the CDR3. Germline V gene data show CDR1 as MDHEN and CDR2 as SYDVKM. V dropped 3 bases and J dropped 5 bases, with 8 bases sitting between them. As DNA, the CDR3 is TGTGCCAGCAGTTTGGCAGCCGATCAGCCCCAGCATTTT. It encodes CASSLAADQPQHF.

V and J are TRBV11-2 and TRBJ2-7, with D maybe TRBD2 (5 bases). The CDR3 loop spans 18 amino acids. Trimming left V 1 base short and J 3 bases short, with 22 bases between. Germline values: CDR1 SGHAT, CDR2 FQNNGV. The CDR3 region has the DNA TGTGCCAGCAGCTTAGTATCCGGTCTAGCCCTAGCCTACTACGAGCAGTACTTC. Amino acids: CASSLVSGLALAYYEQYF.

On this clone: A read error may account for a junction end that differs from germline. The chain couples TRBV13 to TRBJ2-3, with D possibly called TRBD1 or TRBD2 (5 bases each). Germline V gives CDR1 PRHDT, CDR2 FYEKMQ (reference sequence). The CDR3 consists of 16 residues. In DNA, the CDR3 is TGTGCCAGCAGCGTATTTACTGGCGAGGGCACAGGTACGCAGTATTTT. It yields the protein CASSVFTGEGTGTQYF.

This chain connects TRBV11-1 to TRBJ1-1, with D uncertain. Germline CDR1 SGHAT, CDR2 FQDESV (reference sequence). The CDR3 loop spans 15 amino acids. Deletions cut 2 bases from V and 3 bases from J, with 13 bases between. As DNA, the CDR3 is TGTGCCAGCAGCTTATGGGGTTCCTATGACACTGAAGCTTTCTTT. It codes for CASSLWGSYDTEAFF.

J is TRBJ2-2 and V is TRBV28; D is unclear. The germline gives CDR1 MDHEN, CDR2 SYDVKM. The ends were cut back, 3 bases at V and 5 bases at J, with 10 bases in the middle. The CDR3 contains 14 residues. CDR3 sequence reads: CASSLRGSTGELFF. The DNA of the CDR3 is TGTGCCAGCAGTTTGAGAGGTAGTACCGGGGAGCTGTTTTTT.

This chain joins TRBV4-1 and TRBJ2-3, with a tentative D call TRBD1 (6 bases). CDR3 length equals 16 residues. Germline lookup yields CDR1 MGHRA and CDR2 YSYEKL. The V gene lost 1 base and the J gene lost 1 base, with 12 bases spanning the gap. Here the CDR3 DNA reads TGCGCCAGCAGCCAAGGAGGGGGAGTGGGCACAGATACGCAGTATTTT. Its protein is CASSQGGGVGTDTQYF.

This clone was picked up one time. This chain joins TRBV9 and TRBJ2-1, with 10 bases identical to TRBD2. The CDR3 runs 16 residues. V trimming: 3 bases; J trimming: 2 bases; junction bases outside the gene matches: 5. Germline-derived CDR1 and CDR2 are SGDLS and YYNGEE. The CDR3 region is CASSGELAGPYNEQFF. The CDR3 nucleotides read TGTGCCAGCAGCGGGGAACTAGCGGGACCCTACAATGAGCAGTTCTTC.

J is TRBJ1-5 and V is TRBV12-5; 7 nucleotides line up with TRBD1. V dropped 2 bases and J dropped 7; count of bases not matched to a gene: 8. The germline CDR1 and CDR2 sequences are LGHNT and FRNRAP. This CDR3 spans 15 amino acids. The CDR3 loop is CASGLPRQGRQPQHF. The CDR3, as DNA: TGTGCTAGTGGTTTGCCCCGACAGGGCAGACAGCCCCAGCATTTT.

This chain joins TRBV28 and TRBJ2-1; 8 bases fit TRBD1. The CDR3 totals 14 residues. The germline CDR1 and CDR2 sequences are MDHEN and SYDVKM. J gave up 5 bases and V 3 bases, and 3 bases lay outside the gene matches. The CDR3 here is CASSFGTGHNEQFF. The CDR3 DNA reads as TGTGCCAGCAGTTTCGGGACAGGCCACAATGAGCAGTTCTTC. Full variable domain (remainder filled in from reference TRBV28 and TRBJ2-1): DVKVTQSSRYLVKRTGEKVFLECVQDMDHENMFWYRQDPGLGLRLIYFSYDVKMKEKGDIPEGYSVSREKKERFSLILESASTNQTSMYLCASSFGTGHNEQFFGPGTRLTVL.

This chain joins TRBV9 and TRBJ2-2; TRBD1 is a possible D gene (6 bases). V dropped 3 bases and J dropped 6 bases, with 15 bases sitting between them. The CDR3 is made up of 15 amino acids. Germline lookup yields CDR1 SGDLS and CDR2 YYNGEE. CDR3 loop: CASSDHRVEAGELFF. The CDR3 coding sequence is TGTGCCAGCAGCGACCACAGGGTAGAGGCCGGGGAGCTGTTTTTT.

The CDR3 nucleotides read TGTGCCAGCAGCTTTACCGGATTAGCGGGAGTACGTGAGCAGTTCTTC. Amino acid sequence: CASSFTGLAGVREQFF. J is TRBJ2-1 and V is TRBV13; 9 positions agree with TRBD2. CDR1 and CDR2 (germline): PRHDT, FYEKMQ (reference sequence). The J segment lost 9 bases and the V segment lost 3 bases, leaving 12 bases of the junction unmatched. This CDR3 spans 16 amino acids.

J is TRBJ1-5 and V is TRBV19; TRBD1 matches at 8 bases. This CDR3 comprises 13 residues. Trimming at V came to 10 bases and at J to 6 bases, leaving 8 bases not matched to a gene. In germline, CDR1 is LNHDA, CDR2 SQIVND (reference sequence). In DNA form, the CDR3 reads TGTGCCACCGGTGGCAGGGGGCTTCAGCCCCAGCATTTT. This gives the protein CATGGRGLQPQHF.